Listed here is a single TCR beta chain. Its cognate antigen is unknown. Germline V gives CDR1 SQVTM, CDR2 ANQGSEA. Trimming removed 1 base from V and 4 bases from J, with 16 bases in between. The CDR3 is 15 residues long. This entry belongs to a study of cytomegalovirus exposure and HLA in healthy donors. The wider study: Out of 180 million or so T cells, an earlier analysis found 117 million unique TCR beta sequences in total. Notes on the study in general: It was reported that TCR beta sequences correctly inferred the HLA-A and HLA-B alleles for most subjects. It was only CMV serostatus that was available as immune exposure information. The authors enumerated over 150 TCR beta chains as linked to cytomegalovirus.

Primers included in the PCR were 60 Vbeta and 13 Jbeta primers. Clones were sequenced by immunoSEQ multiplex PCR, and TCRdb holds only the in-frame ones, with some missing. The sample lists some 130,000 clones, 75% to 85% seen once, with 0.9% to 1.2% in the top ten. Sequencing was done on a sample of PBMCs. The clonotype originates from a male donor in good health and CMV-seronegative. This chain links TRBV29-1 with TRBJ1-1, with D possibly being TRBD1 (6 bases). The CDR3 DNA reads as TGCAGCGTTGAAGGCGTACCGGGGACAAGCACTGAAGCTTTCTTT. Translated: CSVEGVPGTSTEAFF. The full variable domain, its missing parts supplied by reference TRBV29-1 and TRBJ1-1, is SAVISQKPSRDICQRGTSLTIQCQVDSQVTMMFWYRQQPGQSLTLIATANQGSEATYESGFVIDKFPISRPNLTFSTLTVSNMSPEDSSIYLCSVEGVPGTSTEAFFGQGTRLTVV.